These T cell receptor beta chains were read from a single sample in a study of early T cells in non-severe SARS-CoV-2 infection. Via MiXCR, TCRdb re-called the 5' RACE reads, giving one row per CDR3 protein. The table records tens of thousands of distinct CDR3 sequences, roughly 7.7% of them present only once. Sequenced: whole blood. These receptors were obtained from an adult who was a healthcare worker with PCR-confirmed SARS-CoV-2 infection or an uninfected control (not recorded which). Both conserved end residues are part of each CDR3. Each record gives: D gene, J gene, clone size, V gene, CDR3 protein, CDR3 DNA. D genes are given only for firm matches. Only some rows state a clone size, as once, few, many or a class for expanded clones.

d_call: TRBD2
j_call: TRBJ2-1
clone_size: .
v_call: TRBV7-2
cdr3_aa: CASSFLAGILYNEQFF
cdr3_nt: TGTGCCAGCAGCTTCCTAGCGGGGATCCTCTACAATGAGCAGTTCTTC

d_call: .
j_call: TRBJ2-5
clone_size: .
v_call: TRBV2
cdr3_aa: CAGSGPPETQYF
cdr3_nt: TGTGCCGGCTCCGGGCCCCCTGAGACCCAGTACTTC

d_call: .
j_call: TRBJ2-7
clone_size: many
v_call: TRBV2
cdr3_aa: CASSGQGGGEQYF
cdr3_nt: TGTGCCAGCAGTGGACAGGGAGGGGGCGAGCAGTACTTC

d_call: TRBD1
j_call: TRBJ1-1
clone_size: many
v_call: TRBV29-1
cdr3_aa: CSARQGLNTEAFF
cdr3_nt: TGCAGCGCCCGACAGGGTCTGAACACTGAAGCTTTCTTT

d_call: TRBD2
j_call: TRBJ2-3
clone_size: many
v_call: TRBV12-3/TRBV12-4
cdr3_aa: CASALGGRNGGDTQYF
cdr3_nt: TGTGCCAGCGCTCTGGGCGGGAGAAACGGGGGAGATACGCAGTATTTT

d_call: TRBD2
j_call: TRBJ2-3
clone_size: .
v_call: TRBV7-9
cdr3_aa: CASSKAGTPDTQYF
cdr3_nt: TGTGCCAGCAGCAAAGCGGGGACTCCAGATACGCAGTATTTT

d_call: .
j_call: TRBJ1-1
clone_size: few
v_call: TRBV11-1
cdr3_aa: CASSPGRLGEAFF
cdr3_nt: TGTGCCAGCAGCCCGGGACGGTTGGGAGAAGCTTTCTTT

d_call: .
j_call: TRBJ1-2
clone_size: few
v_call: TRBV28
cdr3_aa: CASALRLYGYTF
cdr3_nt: TGTGCCAGCGCCCTAAGACTCTATGGCTACACCTTC

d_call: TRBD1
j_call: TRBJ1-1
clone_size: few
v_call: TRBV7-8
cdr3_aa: CASSRDREREAFF
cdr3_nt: TGTGCCAGCAGCCGCGACAGGGAGAGGGAAGCTTTCTTT

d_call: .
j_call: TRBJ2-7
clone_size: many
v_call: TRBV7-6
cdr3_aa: CASSLGTGLTYEQYF
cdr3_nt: TGTGCCAGCAGCTTAGGTACGGGGCTTACCTACGAGCAGTACTTC

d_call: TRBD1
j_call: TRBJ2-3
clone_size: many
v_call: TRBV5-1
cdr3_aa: CASSTGASSGTDTQYF
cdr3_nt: TGCGCCAGCAGCACAGGGGCTAGCTCCGGCACAGATACGCAGTATTTT

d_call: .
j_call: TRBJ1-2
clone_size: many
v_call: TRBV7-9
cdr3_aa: CASSQERYGYTF
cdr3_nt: TGTGCCAGCAGTCAAGAGCGGTATGGCTACACCTTC